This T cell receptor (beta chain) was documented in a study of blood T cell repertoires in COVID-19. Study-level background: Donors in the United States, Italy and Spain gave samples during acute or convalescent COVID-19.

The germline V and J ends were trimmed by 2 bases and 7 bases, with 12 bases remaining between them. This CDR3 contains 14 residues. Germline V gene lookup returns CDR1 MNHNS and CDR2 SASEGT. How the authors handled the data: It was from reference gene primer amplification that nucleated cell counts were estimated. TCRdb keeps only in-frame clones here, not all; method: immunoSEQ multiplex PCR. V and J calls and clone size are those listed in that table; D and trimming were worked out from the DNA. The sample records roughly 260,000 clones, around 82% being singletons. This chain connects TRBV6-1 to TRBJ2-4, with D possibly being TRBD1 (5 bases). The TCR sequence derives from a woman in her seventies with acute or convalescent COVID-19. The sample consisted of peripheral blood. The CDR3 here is CASSESAGKNIQYF. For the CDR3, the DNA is TGTGCCAGCAGTGAATCGGCAGGGAAGAACATTCAGTACTTC.